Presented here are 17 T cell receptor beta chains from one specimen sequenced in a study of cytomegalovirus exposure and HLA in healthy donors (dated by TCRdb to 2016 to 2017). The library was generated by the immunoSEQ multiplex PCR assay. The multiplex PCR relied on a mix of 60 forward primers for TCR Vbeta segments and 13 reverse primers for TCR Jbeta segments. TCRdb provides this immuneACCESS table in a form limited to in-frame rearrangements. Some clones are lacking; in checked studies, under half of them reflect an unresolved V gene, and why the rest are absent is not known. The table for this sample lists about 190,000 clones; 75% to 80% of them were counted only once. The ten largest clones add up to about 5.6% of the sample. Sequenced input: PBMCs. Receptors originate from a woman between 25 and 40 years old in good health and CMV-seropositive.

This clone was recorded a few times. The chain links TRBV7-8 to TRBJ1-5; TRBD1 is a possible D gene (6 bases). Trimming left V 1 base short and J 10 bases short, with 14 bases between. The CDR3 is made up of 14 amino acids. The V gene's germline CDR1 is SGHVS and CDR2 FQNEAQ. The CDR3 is CASSLGAGVGPQHF. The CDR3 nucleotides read TGTGCCAGCAGCTTAGGGGCAGGGGTAGGTCCCCAGCATTTT. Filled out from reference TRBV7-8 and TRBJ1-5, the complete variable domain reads GAGVSQSPRYKVAKRGQDVALRCDPISGHVSLFWYQQALGQGPEFLTYFQNEAQLDKSGLPSDRFFAERPEGSVSTLKIQRTQQEDSAVYLCASSLGAGVGPQHFGDGTRLSIL.

The CDR3 region has the DNA TGTGCCACCAGCAGTGCAGCGGGAGGGGGAGGGGATACGCAGTATTTT. Its translation: CATSSAAGGGGDTQYF. The chain joins TRBV15 to TRBJ2-3; 10 bases line up with TRBD2. The trim removed 3 bases at V and 6 bases at J, leaving 9 bases unmatched. The CDR3 covers 16 residues. Germline CDR1 LNHNV, CDR2 YYDKDF (reference sequence).

CDR3 DNA: TGCGCCAGCAGCCTCTCTAGCGGGGGGGCTGCTGATACGCAGTATTTT. Translation: CASSLSSGGAADTQYF. V usage is TRBV5-1 and J usage is TRBJ2-3; 12 nucleotides agree with TRBD2. In germline, CDR1 is SGHRS, CDR2 YFSETQ. The trim removed 4 bases at V and 6 bases at J, leaving 9 bases unmatched. The CDR3 loop spans 16 amino acids.

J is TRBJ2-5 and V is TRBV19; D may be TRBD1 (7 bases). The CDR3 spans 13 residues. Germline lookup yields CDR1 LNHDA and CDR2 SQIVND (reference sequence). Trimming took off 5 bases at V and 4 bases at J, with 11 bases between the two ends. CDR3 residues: CASSSQGGETQYF. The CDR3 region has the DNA TGTGCCAGTAGTTCTCAGGGGGGAGAGACCCAGTACTTC.

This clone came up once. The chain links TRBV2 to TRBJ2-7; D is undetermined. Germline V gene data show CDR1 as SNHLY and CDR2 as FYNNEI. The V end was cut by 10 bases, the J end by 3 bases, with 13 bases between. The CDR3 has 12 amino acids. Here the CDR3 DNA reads TGTGCCATTAGCCCCAGATTCTACGAGCAGTACTTC. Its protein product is CAISPRFYEQYF. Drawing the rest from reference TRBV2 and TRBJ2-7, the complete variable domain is EPEVTQTPSHQVTQMGQEVILRCVPISNHLYFYWYRQILGQKVEFLVSFYNNEISEKSEIFDDQFSVERPDGSNFTLKIRSTKLEDSAMYFCAISPRFYEQYFGPGTRLTVT.

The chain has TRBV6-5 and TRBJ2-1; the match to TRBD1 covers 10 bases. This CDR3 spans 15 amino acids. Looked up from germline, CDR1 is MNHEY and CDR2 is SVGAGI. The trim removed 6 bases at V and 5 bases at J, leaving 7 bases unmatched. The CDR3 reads CASSLGTGVHNEQFF. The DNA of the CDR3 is TGTGCCAGCAGCCTCGGGACAGGGGTCCACAATGAGCAGTTCTTC.

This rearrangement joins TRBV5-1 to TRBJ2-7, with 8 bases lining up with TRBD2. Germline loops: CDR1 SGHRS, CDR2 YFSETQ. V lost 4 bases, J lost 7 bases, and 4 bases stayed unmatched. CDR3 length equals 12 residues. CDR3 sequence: CASSRVAGEQYF. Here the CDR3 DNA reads TGCGCCAGCAGCAGAGTAGCGGGAGAGCAGTACTTC.

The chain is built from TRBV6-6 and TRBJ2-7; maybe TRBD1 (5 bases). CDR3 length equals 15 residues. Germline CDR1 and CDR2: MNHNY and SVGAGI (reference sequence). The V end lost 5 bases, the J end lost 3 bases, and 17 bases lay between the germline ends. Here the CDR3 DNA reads TGTGCCAGCAGTCCCCCTAGGACACAAAACTACGAGCAGTACTTC. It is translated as CASSPPRTQNYEQYF.

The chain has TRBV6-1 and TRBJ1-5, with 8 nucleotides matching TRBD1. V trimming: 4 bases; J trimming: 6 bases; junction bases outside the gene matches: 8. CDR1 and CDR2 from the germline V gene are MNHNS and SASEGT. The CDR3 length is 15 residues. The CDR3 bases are TGTGCCAGCAGTGCCCGGGACAGGCCAAGTCAGCCCCAGCATTTT. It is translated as CASSARDRPSQPQHF.

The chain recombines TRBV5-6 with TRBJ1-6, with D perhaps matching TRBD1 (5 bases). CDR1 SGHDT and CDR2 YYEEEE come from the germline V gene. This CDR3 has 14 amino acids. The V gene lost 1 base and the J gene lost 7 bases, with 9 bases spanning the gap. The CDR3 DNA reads TGTGCCAGCAGCTTGTTTAGGGGAAATTCACCCCTCCACTTT. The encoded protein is CASSLFRGNSPLHF. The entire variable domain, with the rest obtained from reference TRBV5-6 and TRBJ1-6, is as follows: DAGVTQSPTHLIKTRGQQVTLRCSPKSGHDTVSWYQQALGQGPQFIFQYYEEEERQRGNFPDRFSGHQFPNYSSELNVNALLLGDSALYLCASSLFRGNSPLHFGNGTRLTVT.

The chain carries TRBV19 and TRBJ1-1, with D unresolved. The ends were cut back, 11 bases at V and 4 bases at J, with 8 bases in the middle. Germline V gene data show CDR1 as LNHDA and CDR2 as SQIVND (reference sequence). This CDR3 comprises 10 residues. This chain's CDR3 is CALGSTEAFF. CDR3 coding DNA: TGTGCCCTAGGGAGCACTGAAGCTTTCTTT.

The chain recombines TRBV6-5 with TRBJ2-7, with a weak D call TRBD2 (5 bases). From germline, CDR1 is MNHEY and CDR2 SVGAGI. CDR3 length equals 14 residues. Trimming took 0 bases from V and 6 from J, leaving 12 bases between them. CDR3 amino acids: CASSYSGVKGEQYF. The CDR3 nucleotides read TGTGCCAGCAGTTACTCCGGGGTAAAGGGCGAGCAGTACTTC.

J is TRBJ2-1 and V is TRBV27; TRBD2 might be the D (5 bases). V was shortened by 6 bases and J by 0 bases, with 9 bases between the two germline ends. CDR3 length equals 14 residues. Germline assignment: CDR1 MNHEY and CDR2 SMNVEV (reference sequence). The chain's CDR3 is CASRVGSSYNEQFF. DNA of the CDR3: TGTGCCAGCAGGGTAGGGAGCTCCTACAATGAGCAGTTCTTC.

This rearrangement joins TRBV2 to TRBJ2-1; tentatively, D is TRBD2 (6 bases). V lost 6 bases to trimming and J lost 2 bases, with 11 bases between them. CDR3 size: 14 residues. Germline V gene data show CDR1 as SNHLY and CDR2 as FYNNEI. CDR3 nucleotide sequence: TGTGCCAGCAGAGACGGGGGTCCCTACAATGAGCAGTTCTTC. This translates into CASRDGGPYNEQFF.

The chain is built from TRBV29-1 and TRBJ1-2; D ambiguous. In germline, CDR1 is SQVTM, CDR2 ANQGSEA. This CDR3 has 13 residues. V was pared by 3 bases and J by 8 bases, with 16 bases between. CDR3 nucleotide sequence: TGCAGCGTTGATCCTCGAGGAGTGAGCGGCTACACCTTC. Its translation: CSVDPRGVSGYTF.

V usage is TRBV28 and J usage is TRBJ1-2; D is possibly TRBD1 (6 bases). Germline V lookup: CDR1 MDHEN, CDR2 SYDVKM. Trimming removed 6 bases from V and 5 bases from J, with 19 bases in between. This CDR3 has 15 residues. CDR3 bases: TGTGCCAGCAGCCGAGGGGGAACAGTTCAGTATGGCTACACCTTC. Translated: CASSRGGTVQYGYTF.

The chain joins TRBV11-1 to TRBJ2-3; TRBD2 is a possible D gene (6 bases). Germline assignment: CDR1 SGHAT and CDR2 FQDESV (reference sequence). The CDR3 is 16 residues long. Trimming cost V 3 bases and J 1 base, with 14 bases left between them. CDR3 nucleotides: TGTGCCAGCAGCTTGGGGACTCTACCTCGCACAGATACGCAGTATTTT. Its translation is CASSLGTLPRTDTQYF. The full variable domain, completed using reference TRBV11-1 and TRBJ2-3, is EAEVAQSPRYKITEKSQAVAFWCDPISGHATLYWYRQILGQGPELLVQFQDESVVDDSQLPKDRFSAERLKGVDSTLKIQPAELGDSAMYLCASSLGTLPRTDTQYFGPGTRLTVL.